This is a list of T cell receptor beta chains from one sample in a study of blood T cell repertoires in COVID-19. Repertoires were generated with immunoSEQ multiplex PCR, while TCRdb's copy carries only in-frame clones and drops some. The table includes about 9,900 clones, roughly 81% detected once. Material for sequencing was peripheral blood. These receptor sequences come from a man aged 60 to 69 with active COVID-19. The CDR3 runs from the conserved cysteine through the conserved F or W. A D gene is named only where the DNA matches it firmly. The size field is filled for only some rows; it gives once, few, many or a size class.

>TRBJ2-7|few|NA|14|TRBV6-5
CASRAWDTSYEQYF
TGTGCCAGCCGGGCTTGGGACACATCCTACGAGCAGTACTTC
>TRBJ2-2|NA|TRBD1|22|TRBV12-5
CASGLVPFWGQRGQGNTGELFF
TGTGCTAGTGGTTTGGTACCATTTTGGGGGCAGAGGGGACAGGGGAACACCGGGGAGCTGTTTTTT
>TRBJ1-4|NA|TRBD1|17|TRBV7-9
CASSLARPGTGREKLFF
TGTGCCAGCAGCTTAGCCCGGCCCGGGACAGGGCGCGAAAAACTGTTTTTT
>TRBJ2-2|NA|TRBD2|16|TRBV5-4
CASSLAGRGITGELFF
TGTGCCAGCAGCTTGGCCGGGCGGGGGATTACCGGGGAGCTGTTTTTT
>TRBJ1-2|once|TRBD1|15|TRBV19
CASRRDRAINYGYTF
TGTGCCAGTAGAAGAGACAGGGCCATCAACTATGGCTACACCTTC
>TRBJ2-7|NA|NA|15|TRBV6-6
CASSYYRADGGEQYF
TGTGCCAGCAGTTACTACAGGGCGGACGGAGGCGAGCAGTACTTC
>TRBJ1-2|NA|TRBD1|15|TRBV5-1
CASSLGYRGLYGYTF
TGCGCCAGCAGCTTGGGGTACAGGGGGCTTTATGGCTACACCTTC
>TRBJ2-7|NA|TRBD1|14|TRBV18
CASSPMTGNHEQYF
TGTGCCAGCTCACCTATGACAGGGAACCACGAGCAGTACTTC
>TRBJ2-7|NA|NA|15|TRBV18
CASSPPIREVHEQYF
TGTGCCAGCTCACCCCCAATCAGGGAGGTCCACGAGCAGTACTTC
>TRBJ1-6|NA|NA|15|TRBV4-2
CASSQIKQGSSPLHF
TGTGCCAGCAGCCAAATAAAACAGGGCTCTTCACCCCTCCACTTT
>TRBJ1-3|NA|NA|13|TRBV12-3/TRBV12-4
CASSFEAGNTIYF
TGTGCCAGCAGTTTTGAGGCTGGAAACACCATATATTTT
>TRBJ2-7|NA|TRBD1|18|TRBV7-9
CASSLALGGSAQPYEQYF
TGTGCCAGCAGCTTAGCATTAGGGGGCTCCGCTCAACCCTACGAGCAGTACTTC
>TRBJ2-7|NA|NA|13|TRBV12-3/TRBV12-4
CASSRFPGFGQYF
TGTGCCAGCAGTCGGTTCCCCGGTTTCGGTCAGTACTTC
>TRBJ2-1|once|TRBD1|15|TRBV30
CAWSVGTGTGHEQFF
TGTGCCTGGAGTGTCGGGACAGGGACGGGGCATGAGCAGTTCTTC
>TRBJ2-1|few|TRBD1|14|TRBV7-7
CASSLGTGLDEQFF
TGTGCTAGCAGCTTAGGGACAGGGCTGGATGAGCAGTTCTTC
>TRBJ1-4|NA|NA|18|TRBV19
CASSIDLGPSGGSEKLFF
TGTGCCAGTAGTATAGACCTCGGACCCTCCGGTGGGAGTGAAAAACTGTTTTTT
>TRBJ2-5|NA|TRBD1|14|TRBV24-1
CATSGDRGTETQYF
TGTGCCACCAGTGGGGACAGGGGGACGGAGACCCAGTACTTC
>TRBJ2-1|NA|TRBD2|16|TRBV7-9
CASSLEGLAGFNEQFF
TGTGCCAGCAGCTTAGAGGGACTAGCGGGGTTCAATGAGCAGTTCTTC
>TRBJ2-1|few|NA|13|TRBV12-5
CASGLVVVDEQFF
TGTGCTAGTGGTTTGGTCGTCGTCGATGAGCAGTTCTTC
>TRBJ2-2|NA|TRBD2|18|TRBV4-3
CASSQDLGGGSLPGELFF
TGCGCCAGCAGCCAAGACCTCGGGGGGGGATCTCTACCCGGGGAGCTGTTTTTT
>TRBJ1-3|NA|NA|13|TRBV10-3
CAIRDSSGNTIYF
TGTGCCATCAGGGACAGCTCTGGAAACACCATATATTTT
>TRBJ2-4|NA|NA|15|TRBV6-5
CASRPGQLAKNIQYF
TGTGCCAGCAGACCGGGACAACTAGCCAAAAACATTCAGTACTTC
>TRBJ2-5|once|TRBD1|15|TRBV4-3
CASSPQTGSQETQYF
TGCGCCAGCAGCCCGCAGACAGGGTCACAAGAGACCCAGTACTTC
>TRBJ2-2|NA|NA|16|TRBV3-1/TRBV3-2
CASSPTGTPNTGELFF
TGTGCCAGCAGCCCTACTGGGACACCGAACACCGGGGAGCTGTTTTTT
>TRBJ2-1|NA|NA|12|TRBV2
CASSLLSNEQFF
TGTGCCAGCAGCTTACTTAGCAATGAGCAGTTCTTC
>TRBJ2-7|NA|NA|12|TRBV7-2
CASSLDKHEQYF
TGTGCCAGCAGCTTGGACAAGCACGAGCAGTACTTC
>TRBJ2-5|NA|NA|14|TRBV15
CATSRDGIQETQYF
TGTGCCACCAGCAGAGACGGTATCCAAGAGACCCAGTACTTC
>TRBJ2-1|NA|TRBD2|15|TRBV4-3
CASSPGLAVYNEQFF
TGCGCCAGCAGCCCTGGACTAGCGGTATACAATGAGCAGTTCTTC
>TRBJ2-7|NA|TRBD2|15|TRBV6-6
CASRPTSGLAYEQYF
TGTGCCAGCAGACCGACTAGCGGGCTCGCCTACGAGCAGTACTTC
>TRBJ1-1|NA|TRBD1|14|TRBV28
CASSPQTGVTEAFF
TGTGCCAGCAGTCCACAAACAGGGGTGACTGAAGCTTTCTTT
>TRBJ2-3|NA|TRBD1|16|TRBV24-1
CATSDPRDRGGDTQYF
TGTGCCACCAGTGATCCCCGGGACAGGGGGGGAGATACGCAGTATTTT
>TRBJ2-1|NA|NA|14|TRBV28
CATLGGGTTNEQFF
TGTGCCACGCTAGGGGGGGGGACCACCAATGAGCAGTTCTTC
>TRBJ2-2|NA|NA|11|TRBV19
CASSTGGELFF
TGTGCCAGTAGTACGGGCGGGGAGCTGTTTTTT
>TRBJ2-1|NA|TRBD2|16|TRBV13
CASSLGTLAVEDEQFF
TGTGCCAGCAGCTTGGGGACTCTAGCGGTAGAGGATGAGCAGTTCTTC
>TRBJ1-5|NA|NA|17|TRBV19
CASSTPIDSLGNQPQHF
TGTGCCAGTAGTACCCCCATTGACAGTCTTGGCAATCAGCCCCAGCATTTT
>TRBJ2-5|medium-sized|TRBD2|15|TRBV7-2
CASSRGGSSRETQYF
TGTGCCAGCAGCCGGGGGGGAAGCTCCCGGGAGACCCAGTACTTC
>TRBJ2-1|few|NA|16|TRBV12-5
CASGLVLGGSYNEQFF
TGTGCTAGTGGTTTGGTACTGGGTGGGAGTTACAATGAGCAGTTCTTC
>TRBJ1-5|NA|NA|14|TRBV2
CASSSEDFNQPQHF
TGTGCCAGCAGCTCAGAGGACTTTAATCAGCCCCAGCATTTT
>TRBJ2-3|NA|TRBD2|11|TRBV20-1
CSGGRTDTQYF
TGCAGTGGCGGGAGAACAGATACGCAGTATTTT
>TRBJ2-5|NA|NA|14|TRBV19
CATQVGSPGETQYF
TGTGCCACCCAGGTGGGCAGCCCTGGAGAGACCCAGTACTTC
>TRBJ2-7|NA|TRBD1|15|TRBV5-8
CASSRSGTGNDEQYF
TGTGCCAGCAGCCGTTCTGGGACAGGGAACGACGAGCAGTACTTC
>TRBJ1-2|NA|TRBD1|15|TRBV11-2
CASSNLQGGPAVNTF
TGTGCCAGCAGCAATTTGCAGGGGGGCCCCGCGGTGAACACCTTC
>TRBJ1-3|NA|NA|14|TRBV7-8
CASTEGGSGNTIYF
TGTGCCAGCACGGAGGGCGGCTCTGGAAACACCATATATTTT
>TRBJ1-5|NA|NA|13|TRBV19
CATSGTGGQPQHF
TGTGCCACTTCAGGAACCGGAGGTCAGCCCCAGCATTTT
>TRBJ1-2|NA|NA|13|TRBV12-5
CASVGGGNYGYTF
TGTGCTAGTGTGGGGGGTGGAAACTATGGCTACACCTTC
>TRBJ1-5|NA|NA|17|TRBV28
CASSRPGTGKLNQPQHF
TGTGCCAGCAGTCGACCCGGGACTGGAAAACTCAATCAGCCCCAGCATTTT
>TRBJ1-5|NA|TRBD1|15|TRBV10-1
CASSEDRARNQPQHF
TGCGCCAGCAGTGAGGACAGGGCAAGGAATCAGCCCCAGCATTTT
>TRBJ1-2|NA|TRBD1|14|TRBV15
CATSRAQPGGGYTF
TGTGCCACCAGCAGAGCCCAGCCAGGGGGCGGCTACACCTTC
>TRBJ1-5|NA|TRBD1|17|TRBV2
CASMMDRRGYSNQPQHF
TGTGCCAGCATGATGGACAGGCGGGGTTATAGCAATCAGCCCCAGCATTTT
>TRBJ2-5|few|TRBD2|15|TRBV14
CASSQYLAGAETQYF
TGTGCCAGCAGCCAATATCTAGCGGGAGCAGAGACCCAGTACTTC
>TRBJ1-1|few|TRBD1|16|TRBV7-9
CASSLSKTGMNTEAFF
TGTGCCAGCAGCCTATCTAAGACAGGGATGAACACTGAAGCTTTCTTT